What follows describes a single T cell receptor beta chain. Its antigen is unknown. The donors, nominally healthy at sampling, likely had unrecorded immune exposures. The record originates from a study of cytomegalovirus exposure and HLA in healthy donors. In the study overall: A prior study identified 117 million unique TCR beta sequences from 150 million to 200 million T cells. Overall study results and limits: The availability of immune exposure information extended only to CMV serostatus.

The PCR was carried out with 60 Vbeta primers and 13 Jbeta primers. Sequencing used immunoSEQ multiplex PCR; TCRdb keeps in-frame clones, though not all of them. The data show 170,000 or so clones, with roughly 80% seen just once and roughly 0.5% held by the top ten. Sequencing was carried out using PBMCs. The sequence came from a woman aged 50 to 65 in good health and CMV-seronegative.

The CDR3 coding sequence is TGTGCCAGCAGTGAACCCCGACCGGGCTACGAGCAGTACTTC. Translating it yields CASSEPRPGYEQYF. The chain carries TRBV28 and TRBJ2-7; D not certain. CDR3 length: 14 residues. Deletions cut 5 bases from V and 3 bases from J, with 14 bases between. Germline-derived CDR1 and CDR2 are MDHEN and SYDVKM.